This TCR beta chain was recorded in a study of OX40 agonist ivuxolimab in advanced cancers. Looking at the study overall: Patients received ivuxolimab, an intravenous treatment, every 2 weeks at 0.01 to 10 mg/kg. Dose-escalation patients had hepatocellular carcinoma, melanoma, renal cell or head and neck cancer.

The CDR3 is made up of 12 amino acids. Germline V gives CDR1 WSHSY, CDR2 SAAADI. Trimming pared 2 bases from V and 4 bases from J, leaving 6 bases between. The data were produced by immunoSEQ multiplex PCR, yet TCRdb's version contains in-frame clones alone and is incomplete. The profile shows about 81,000 clones, more than 85% of them singletons. Material: CD4+ or CD8+ T cells sorted from blood, obtained in a trial of the OX40 agonist ivuxolimab. This TCR came from an adult with an advanced solid tumor such as melanoma, head and neck, liver or kidney cancer. This chain uses TRBV10-2 with TRBJ2-7; D is undetermined. The CDR3 bases are TGCGCCAGCAGTGAGGCAGGATACGAGCAGTACTTC. This codes for CASSEAGYEQYF.